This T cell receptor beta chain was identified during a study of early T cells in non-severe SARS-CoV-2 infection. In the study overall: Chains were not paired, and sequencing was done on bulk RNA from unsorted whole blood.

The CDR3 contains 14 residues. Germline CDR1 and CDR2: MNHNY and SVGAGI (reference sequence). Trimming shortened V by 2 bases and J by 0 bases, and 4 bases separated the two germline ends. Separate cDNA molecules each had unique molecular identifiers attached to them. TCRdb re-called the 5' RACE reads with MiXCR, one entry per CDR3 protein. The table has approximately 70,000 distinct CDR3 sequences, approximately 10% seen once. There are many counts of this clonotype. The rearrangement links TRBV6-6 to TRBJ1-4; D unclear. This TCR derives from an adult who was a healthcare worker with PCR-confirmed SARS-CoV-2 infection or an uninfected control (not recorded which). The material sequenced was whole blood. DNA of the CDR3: TGTGCCAGCAGTTACCTAGCAACTAATGAAAAACTGTTTTTT. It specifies CASSYLATNEKLFF.